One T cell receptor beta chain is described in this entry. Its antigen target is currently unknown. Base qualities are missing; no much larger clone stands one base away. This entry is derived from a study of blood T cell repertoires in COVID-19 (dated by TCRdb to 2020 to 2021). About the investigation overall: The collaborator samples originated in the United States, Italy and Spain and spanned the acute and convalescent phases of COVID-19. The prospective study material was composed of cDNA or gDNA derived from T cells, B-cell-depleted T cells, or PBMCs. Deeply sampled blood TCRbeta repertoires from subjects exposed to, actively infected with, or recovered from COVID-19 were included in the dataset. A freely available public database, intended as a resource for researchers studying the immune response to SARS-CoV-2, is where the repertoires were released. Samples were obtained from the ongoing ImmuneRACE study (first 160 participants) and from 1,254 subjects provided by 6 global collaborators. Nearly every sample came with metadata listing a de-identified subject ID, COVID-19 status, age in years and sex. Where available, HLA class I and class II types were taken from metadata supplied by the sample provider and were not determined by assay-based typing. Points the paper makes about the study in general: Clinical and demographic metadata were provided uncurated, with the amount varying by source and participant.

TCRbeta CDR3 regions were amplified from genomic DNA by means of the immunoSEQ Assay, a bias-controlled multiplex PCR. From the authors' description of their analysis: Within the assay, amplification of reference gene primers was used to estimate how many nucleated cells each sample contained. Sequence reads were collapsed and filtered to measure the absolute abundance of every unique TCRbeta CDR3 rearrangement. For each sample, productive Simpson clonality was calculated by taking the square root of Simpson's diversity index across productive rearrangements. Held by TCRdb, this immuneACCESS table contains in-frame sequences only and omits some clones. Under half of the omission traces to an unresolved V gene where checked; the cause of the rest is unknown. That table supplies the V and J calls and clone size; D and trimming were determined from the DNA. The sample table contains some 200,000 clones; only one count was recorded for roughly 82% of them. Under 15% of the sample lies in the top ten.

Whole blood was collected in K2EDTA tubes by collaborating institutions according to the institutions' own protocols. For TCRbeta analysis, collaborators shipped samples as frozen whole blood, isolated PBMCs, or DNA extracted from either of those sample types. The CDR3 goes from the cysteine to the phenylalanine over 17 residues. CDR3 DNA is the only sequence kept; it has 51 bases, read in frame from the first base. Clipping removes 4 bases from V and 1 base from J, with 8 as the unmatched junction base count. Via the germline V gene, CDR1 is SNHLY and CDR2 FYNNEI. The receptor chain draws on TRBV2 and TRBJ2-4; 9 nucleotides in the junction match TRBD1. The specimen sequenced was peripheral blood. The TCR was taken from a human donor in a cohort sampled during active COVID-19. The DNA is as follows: TGTGCCAGCAGTGTGGGGACAGGGTATAGGGCCAAAAACATTCAGTACTTC. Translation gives CASSVGTGYRAKNIQYF.